The 25 T cell receptor beta chains below were found in one sample sequenced in a study of PD-1 blockade in classical Hodgkin lymphoma. Specified time point: cycle 4 day 1 (C4D1), after less than seven weeks of nivolumab. With no exception, relapse followed autologous stem cell transplantation in all patients, and brentuximab vedotin exposure varied. Produced via immunoSEQ multiplex PCR; TCRdb's table is partial and in-frame only. Among 13,000 to 15,000 clones listed, roughly 80% were seen once. The material sequenced was peripheral blood mononuclear cells (PBMCs), taken before the fourth cycle of nivolumab. All receptors derive from a human donor with classical Hodgkin lymphoma.

In regard to this clone: A junction boundary mismatches the germline segment, possibly from a read error. The chain has TRBV20-1 and TRBJ1-4; D perhaps matches TRBD1 (5 bases). The CDR3 covers 11 residues. Germline V gene sequence: CDR1 DFQATT, CDR2 SNEGSKA (reference sequence). For the CDR3, the DNA is TGCAGTGCTGGAGACAGCGAAAAACTGTTTTTT. It encodes CSAGDSEKLFF.

This sequence joins TRBV4-3 and TRBJ1-1, with D possibly TRBD1 on 5 matching bases. The CDR3 spans 14 residues. V gave up 3 bases and J gave up 5 bases, with 13 bases separating them. From germline, CDR1 is LGHNA and CDR2 YSLEER. The CDR3: CASSQGVGRTEAFF. The CDR3 DNA reads TGCGCCAGCAGCCAGGGGGTGGGGCGGACTGAAGCTTTCTTT.

The chain combines TRBV6-5 with TRBJ1-2; 7 positions agree with TRBD1. This CDR3 contains 13 residues. After removal of 6 bases from V and 4 bases from J, the junction contained 5 bases not matched to a gene. CDR1 and CDR2 (germline): MNHEY, SVGAGI. CDR3 DNA: TGTGCCAGCAGCACAGGGGCTCGCTATGGCTACACCTTC. Its protein product is CASSTGARYGYTF.

V is TRBV4-3 and J is TRBJ1-2; 8 bases agree with TRBD1. CDR3 length: 14 residues. The germline gives CDR1 LGHNA, CDR2 YSLEER. Germline trimming cut 2 bases from V and 5 bases from J; bases unmatched to any gene: 4. The CDR3 spells CASSQTGGGYGYTF. CDR3 sequence (DNA): TGCGCCAGCAGCCAAACAGGGGGGGGTTATGGCTACACCTTC.

The chain joins TRBV7-3 to TRBJ1-1; no clear D gene. This CDR3 has 13 residues. Between the trimmed V and J ends, which lost 0 bases and 1 base, there was a span of 3 bases. CDR1 is SGHTA and CDR2 is FQGTGA in the germline V gene. The CDR3 loop reads CASSLTGNTEAFF. The CDR3 DNA reads as TGTGCCAGCAGCTTAACGGGGAACACTGAAGCTTTCTTT.

The rearrangement uses TRBV7-9 and TRBJ1-5; D ambiguous. The CDR3 runs to 15 residues. Germline V gene data show CDR1 as SEHNR and CDR2 as FQNEAQ (reference sequence). With 5 bases removed from V and 2 bases from J, the gap between germline ends came to 13 bases. As DNA, the CDR3 is TGTGCCAGCAGCCCGGATTCGGTGGGCAATCAGCCCCAGCATTTT. As protein: CASSPDSVGNQPQHF.

The gene calls are TRBV27 and TRBJ1-1; D gene unclear. V lost 6 bases, J lost 4 bases, and 21 bases lay in between. The CDR3 sequence is 16 residues long. Germline assignment: CDR1 MNHEY and CDR2 SMNVEV (reference sequence). CDR3 nucleotides: TGTGCCAGCAGCAAAGGGCGGTTCTTCGGGTTCACTGAAGCTTTCTTT. It yields the protein CASSKGRFFGFTEAFF.

The gene calls are TRBV7-9 and TRBJ2-5; the match to TRBD2 covers 13 bases. Germline V CDR1 and CDR2: SEHNR, FQNEAQ (reference sequence). The CDR3 totals 15 residues. J was trimmed by 5 bases and V by 5 bases; bases with no gene match: 5. This CDR3 is CASSPGLAGWETQYF. The CDR3 nucleotides read TGTGCCAGCAGCCCGGGACTAGCGGGGTGGGAGACCCAGTACTTC.

This clone was detected once. V and J are TRBV6-5 and TRBJ2-7, with D perhaps TRBD1 or TRBD2 (5 bases each). Germline V lookup: CDR1 MNHEY, CDR2 SVGAGI. The V gene lost 4 bases and the J gene lost 2 bases, with 12 bases spanning the gap. The CDR3 is 14 amino acids. The CDR3 loop is CASSLNGATYEQYF. The CDR3 coding sequence is TGTGCCAGCAGTTTGAACGGGGCTACCTACGAGCAGTACTTC.

The chain combines TRBV7-3 with TRBJ2-1; 12 nucleotides align to TRBD2. The germline gives CDR1 SGHTA, CDR2 FQGTGA. Unmatched junction bases numbered 9, after V lost 4 bases and J lost 5 bases. CDR3 length: 17 residues. CDR3: CASSSTALAGGNNEQFF. The CDR3 DNA is TGTGCCAGCAGCTCGACCGCTCTAGCGGGGGGGAACAATGAGCAGTTCTTC.

This chain links TRBV9 with TRBJ2-7, with a possible D match to TRBD1 (6 bases). Between the trimmed V and J ends, which lost 3 bases and 2 bases, there was a span of 12 bases. Germline V gives CDR1 SGDLS, CDR2 YYNGEE. The CDR3 runs to 14 residues. Here the CDR3 reads CASSDHRAPYEQYF. The CDR3 bases are TGTGCCAGCAGCGATCACAGGGCCCCCTACGAGCAGTACTTC.

The chain couples TRBV5-4 to TRBJ1-2; TRBD1 matches 12 bases. Germline values: CDR1 SGHNT, CDR2 YYREEE (reference sequence). The CDR3 covers 16 residues. V lost 4 bases, J lost 8 bases, and 12 bases stayed unmatched. The CDR3 is CASSPWDRGPKKGYTF. DNA for the CDR3: TGTGCCAGCAGCCCCTGGGACAGGGGGCCCAAAAAAGGCTACACCTTC.

The chain couples TRBV7-6 to TRBJ2-7, with D uncertain. Germline values: CDR1 SGHVS, CDR2 FNYEAQ. The CDR3 is 14 amino acids. V lost 1 base, J lost 3 bases, and 10 bases lay in between. For the CDR3, the DNA is TGTGCCAGCAGCTTAGATGGGGTAGACTACGAGCAGTACTTC. Its protein is CASSLDGVDYEQYF.

V is TRBV19 and J is TRBJ2-3; the match to TRBD1 covers 8 bases. V dropped 0 bases and J dropped 3; count of bases not matched to a gene: 2. CDR1 and CDR2 from the germline V gene are LNHDA and SQIVND (reference sequence). The CDR3 sequence is 15 residues long. This chain's CDR3 is CASSIDRGRTDTQYF. CDR3 nucleotide sequence: TGTGCCAGTAGTATAGACAGGGGGCGGACAGATACGCAGTATTTT.

The chain joins TRBV19 to TRBJ2-3; 15 nucleotides match TRBD2. The CDR3 extends over 14 amino acids. CDR1 and CDR2 from the germline V gene are LNHDA and SQIVND (reference sequence). The J segment lost 5 bases and the V segment lost 11 bases, leaving 5 bases of the junction unmatched. CDR3 nucleotide sequence: TGTGCCTCAGGACTAGCGGGGGGGCTAGATACGCAGTATTTT. It translates to CASGLAGGLDTQYF.

This chain joins TRBV7-9 and TRBJ2-5; D remains ambiguous. The CDR3 consists of 12 residues. Germline CDR1 SEHNR, CDR2 FQNEAQ (reference sequence). Trimming removed 6 bases from V and 4 bases from J, with 9 bases in between. The CDR3 spells CASSPTAETQYF. DNA for the CDR3: TGTGCCAGCAGTCCCACCGCAGAGACCCAGTACTTC.

As DNA, the CDR3 is TGCGCCAGCAGCCAAGTAACGTGGGGGCCAGGGAATAATTCACCCCTCCACTTT. Translation gives CASSQVTWGPGNNSPLHF. V is TRBV4-1 and J is TRBJ1-6, with D possibly being TRBD1 (6 bases). The CDR3 covers 18 residues. Per the germline V gene, CDR1 is MGHRA and CDR2 is YSYEKL. V was clipped by 1 base and J by 5 bases, with 18 bases between them.

The V call is TRBV6-1, the J call TRBJ2-3; perhaps TRBD1 as D (6 bases). Germline V gene lookup returns CDR1 MNHNS and CDR2 SASEGT. Deletions cut 3 bases from V and 4 bases from J, with 11 bases between. This CDR3 spans 14 amino acids. CDR3 region: CASSDMGASDTQYF. CDR3 bases: TGTGCCAGCAGTGATATGGGGGCCTCAGATACGCAGTATTTT.

J is TRBJ2-2 and V is TRBV28; D perhaps matches TRBD2 (6 bases). Looked up from germline, CDR1 is MDHEN and CDR2 is SYDVKM. The CDR3 contains 15 residues. V was trimmed by 4 bases and J by 6 bases, leaving 15 bases between them. The CDR3 loop reads CASSSLRDSSGELFF. In DNA form, the CDR3 reads TGTGCCAGCAGTTCGCTCCGGGACTCGTCCGGGGAGCTGTTTTTT.

In its sample, this clone was seen once. The rearrangement uses TRBV11-2 and TRBJ2-4, with 11 bases lining up with TRBD1. The CDR3 spans 15 residues. Looked up from germline, CDR1 is SGHAT and CDR2 is FQNNGV. J gave up 11 bases and V 0 bases, and 6 bases lay outside the gene matches. The CDR3 loop reads CASSLEIAGQGVQYF. CDR3 sequence (DNA): TGTGCCAGCAGCTTAGAGATTGCGGGACAGGGGGTTCAGTACTTC.

The V call is TRBV28, the J call TRBJ2-5; D perhaps matches TRBD1 (6 bases). Trimming cost V 6 bases and J 5 bases, with 10 bases left between them. The CDR3 is made up of 12 amino acids. Germline V gene data show CDR1 as MDHEN and CDR2 as SYDVKM. CDR3 DNA sequence: TGTGCCAGCAGCCCCCAGGGGGAGACCCAGTACTTC. Protein product: CASSPQGETQYF.

In nucleotides, the CDR3 is TGCGCCAGCAGCCCCTCCACTCAAACCTACGAGCAGTACTTC. Translated: CASSPSTQTYEQYF. This chain links TRBV4-1 with TRBJ2-7; D unresolved. The CDR3 is 14 amino acids. The V gene lost 4 bases and the J gene lost 2 bases, with 12 bases spanning the gap. Germline loops: CDR1 MGHRA, CDR2 YSYEKL.

Relative to its sample, this clone is medium-sized. The chain recombines TRBV13 with TRBJ1-2; no definite D call. This CDR3 has 17 amino acids. Germline CDR1 reads PRHDT; CDR2 reads FYEKMQ (reference sequence). V was pared by 5 bases and J by 0 bases, with 19 bases between. The CDR3 here is CASSADPGEGANYGYTF. The DNA for the CDR3 is TGTGCCAGCAGCGCCGACCCTGGGGAGGGTGCTAACTATGGCTACACCTTC.

By share, this clone counts as medium-sized. The rearrangement joins TRBV27 to TRBJ1-1; possible D gene TRBD1, 6 bases. The CDR3 extends over 12 amino acids. Germline-derived CDR1 and CDR2 are MNHEY and SMNVEV (reference sequence). Trimming took off 8 bases at V and 8 bases at J, with 15 bases between the two ends. The CDR3 bases are TGTGCCAGCGGGCAGGGGAGTTGGGAAGCTTTCTTT. Its translation is CASGQGSWEAFF.

This chain connects TRBV15 to TRBJ1-5; D remains ambiguous. The CDR3 loop spans 13 amino acids. The V and J ends lost 0 bases and 5 bases respectively, with 5 bases between them. Germline CDR1 is LNHNV and CDR2 is YYDKDF (reference sequence). CDR3 loop: CATSRDVDQPQHF. CDR3 nucleotide sequence: TGTGCCACCAGCAGAGATGTGGATCAGCCCCAGCATTTT.